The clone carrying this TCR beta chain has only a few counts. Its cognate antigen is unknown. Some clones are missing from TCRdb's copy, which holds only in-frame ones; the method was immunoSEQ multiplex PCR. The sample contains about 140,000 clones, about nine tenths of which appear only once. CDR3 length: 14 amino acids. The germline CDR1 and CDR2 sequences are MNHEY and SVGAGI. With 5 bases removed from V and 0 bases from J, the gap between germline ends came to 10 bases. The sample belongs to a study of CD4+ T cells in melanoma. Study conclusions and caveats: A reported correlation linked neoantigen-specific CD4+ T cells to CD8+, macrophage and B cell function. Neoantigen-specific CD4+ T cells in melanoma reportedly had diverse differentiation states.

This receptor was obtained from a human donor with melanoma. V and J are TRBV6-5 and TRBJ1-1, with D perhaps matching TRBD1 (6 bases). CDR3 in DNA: TGTGCCAGCAGTCGGGACACCTTGAACACTGAAGCTTTCTTT. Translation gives CASSRDTLNTEAFF.